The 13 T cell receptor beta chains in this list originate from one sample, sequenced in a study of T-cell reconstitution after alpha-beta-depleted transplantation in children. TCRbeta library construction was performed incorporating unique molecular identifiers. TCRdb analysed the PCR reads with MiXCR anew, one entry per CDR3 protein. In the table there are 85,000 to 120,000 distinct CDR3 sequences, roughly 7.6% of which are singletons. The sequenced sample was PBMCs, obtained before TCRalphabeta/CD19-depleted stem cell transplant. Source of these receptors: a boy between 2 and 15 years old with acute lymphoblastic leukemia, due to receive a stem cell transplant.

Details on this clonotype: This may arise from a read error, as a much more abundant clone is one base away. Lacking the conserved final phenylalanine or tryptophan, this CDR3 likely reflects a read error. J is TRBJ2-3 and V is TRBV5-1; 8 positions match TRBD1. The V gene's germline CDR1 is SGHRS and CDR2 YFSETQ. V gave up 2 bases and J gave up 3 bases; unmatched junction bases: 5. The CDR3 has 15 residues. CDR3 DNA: TGCGCCAGCAGCTTCAGGGGGCTTGGGACAGATACGCAGTATCTT. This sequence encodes CASSFRGLGTDTQYL.

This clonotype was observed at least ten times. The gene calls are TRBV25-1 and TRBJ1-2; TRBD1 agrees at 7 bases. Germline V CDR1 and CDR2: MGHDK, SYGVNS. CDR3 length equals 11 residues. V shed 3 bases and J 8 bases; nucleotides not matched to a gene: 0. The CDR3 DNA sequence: TGTGCCAGCAGTGAGGGACAGGGCTACACCTTC. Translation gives CASSEGQGYTF.

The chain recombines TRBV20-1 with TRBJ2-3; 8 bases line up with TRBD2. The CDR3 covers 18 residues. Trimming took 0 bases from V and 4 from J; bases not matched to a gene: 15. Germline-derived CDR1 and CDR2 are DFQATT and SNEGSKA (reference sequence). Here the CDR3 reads CSARDYRLAGPIADTQYF. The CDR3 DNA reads TGCAGTGCTAGAGATTACAGGCTAGCGGGCCCCATCGCAGATACGCAGTATTTT.

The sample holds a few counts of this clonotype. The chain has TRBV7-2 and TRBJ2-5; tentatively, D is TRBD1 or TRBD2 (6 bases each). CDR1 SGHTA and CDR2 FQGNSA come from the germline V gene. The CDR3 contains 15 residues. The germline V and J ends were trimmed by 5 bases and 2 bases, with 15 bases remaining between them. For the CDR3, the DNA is TGTGCCAGCAGCCCCATGAGGGGGGCTCAAGAGACCCAGTACTTC. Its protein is CASSPMRGAQETQYF.

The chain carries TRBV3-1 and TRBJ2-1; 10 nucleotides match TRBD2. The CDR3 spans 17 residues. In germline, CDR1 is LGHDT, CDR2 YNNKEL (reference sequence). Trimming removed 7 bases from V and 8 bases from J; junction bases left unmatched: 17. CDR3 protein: CASTKEFVERGGDEQFF. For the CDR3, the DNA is TGTGCCAGCACCAAAGAGTTTGTGGAGCGGGGGGGCGATGAGCAGTTCTTC.

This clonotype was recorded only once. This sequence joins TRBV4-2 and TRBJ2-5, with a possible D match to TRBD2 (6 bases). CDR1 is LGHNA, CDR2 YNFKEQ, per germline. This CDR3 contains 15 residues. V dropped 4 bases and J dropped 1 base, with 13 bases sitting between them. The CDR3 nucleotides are TGTGCCAGCAGCCTATCGGAGGGCGGCCAAGAGACCCAGTACTTC. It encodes CASSLSEGGQETQYF.

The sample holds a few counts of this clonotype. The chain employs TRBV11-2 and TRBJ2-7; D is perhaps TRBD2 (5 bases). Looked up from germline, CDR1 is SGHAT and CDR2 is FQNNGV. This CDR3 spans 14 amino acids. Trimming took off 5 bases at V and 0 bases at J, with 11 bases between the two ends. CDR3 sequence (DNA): TGTGCCAGCAGCCTAGGAGGATACTCCTACGAGCAGTACTTC. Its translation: CASSLGGYSYEQYF.

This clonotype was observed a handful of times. CDR3 nucleotide sequence: TGTGCCATCAGTGAGTCGAGCGATTACAATGAGCAGTTCTTC. This sequence encodes CAISESSDYNEQFF. The chain joins TRBV10-3 to TRBJ2-1; D is uncertain. V was shortened by 0 bases and J by 4 bases, with 7 bases between the two germline ends. CDR1 is ENHRY and CDR2 is SYGVKD in the germline V gene. This CDR3 is built from 14 residues.

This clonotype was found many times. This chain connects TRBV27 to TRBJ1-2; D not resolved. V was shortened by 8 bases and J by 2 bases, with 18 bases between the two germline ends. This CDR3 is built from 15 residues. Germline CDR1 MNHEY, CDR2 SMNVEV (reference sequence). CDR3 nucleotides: TGTGCCAGCGCCCCGATCGCTACCTCCAACTATGGCTACACCTTC. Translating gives CASAPIATSNYGYTF.

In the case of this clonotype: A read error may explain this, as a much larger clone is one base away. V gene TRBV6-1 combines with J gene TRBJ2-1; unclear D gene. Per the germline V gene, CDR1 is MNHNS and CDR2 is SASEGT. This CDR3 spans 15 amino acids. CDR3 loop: CASSNQVSSYYEQFF. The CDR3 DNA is TGTGCCAGCAGTAATCAGGTTAGCTCCTACTATGAGCAGTTCTTC.

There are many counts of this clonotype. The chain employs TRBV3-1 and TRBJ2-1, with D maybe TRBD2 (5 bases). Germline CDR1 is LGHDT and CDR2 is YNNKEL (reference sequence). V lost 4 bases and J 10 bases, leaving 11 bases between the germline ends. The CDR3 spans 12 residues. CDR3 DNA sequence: TGTGCCAGCAGCCGAGAGGGTCACGAGCAGTTCTTC. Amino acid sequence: CASSREGHEQFF.

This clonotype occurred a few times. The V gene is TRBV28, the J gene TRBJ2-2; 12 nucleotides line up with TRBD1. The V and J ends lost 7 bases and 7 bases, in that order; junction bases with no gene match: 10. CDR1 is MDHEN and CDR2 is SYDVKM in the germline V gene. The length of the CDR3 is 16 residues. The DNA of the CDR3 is TGTGCCAGCACCGGGACAGGGGGCGAAACCATCGGGGAGCTGTTTTTT. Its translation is CASTGTGGETIGELFF.

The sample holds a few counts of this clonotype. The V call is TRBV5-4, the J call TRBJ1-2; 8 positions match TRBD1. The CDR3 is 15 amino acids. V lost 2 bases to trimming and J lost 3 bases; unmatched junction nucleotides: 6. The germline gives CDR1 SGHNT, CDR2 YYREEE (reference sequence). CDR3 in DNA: TGTGCCAGCAGCTTACTGACAGGGGCTGACTATGGCTACACCTTC. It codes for CASSLLTGADYGYTF.